The 13 T cell receptor beta chains presented below share a single source sample, sequenced in a study of blood T cells in healthy people across ages (dated by TCRdb to 2013 to 2016). The library came from 5' RACE. The listed sequencing device is Illumina HiSeq 2500. A second PCR of about 7 to 12 cycles was performed with a sample-barcoded 5' primer and a J-beta primer mix. Using fastp at Q25 and MiXCR, TCRdb reprocessed the public reads and kept productive beta chains. Identical CDR3 proteins give one entry, which carries the most common genes and DNA. This sample lists roughly 1.5 million distinct CDR3 sequences; roughly 43% were detected once. The ten largest clones take up less than 5% of the sample. The sequenced material came from blood. The receptors here all came from a woman between 18 and 30 years old in good health.

V usage is TRBV7-2 and J usage is TRBJ2-1; D may be TRBD1 or TRBD2 (5 bases each). Trimming took off 7 bases at V and 4 bases at J, with 14 bases between the two ends. CDR1 and CDR2 (germline): SGHTA, FQGNSA. The length of the CDR3 is 14 residues. The CDR3 protein is CASIATVHYNEQFF. The DNA for the CDR3 is TGTGCCAGCATAGCGACAGTACATTACAATGAGCAGTTCTTC.

The chain couples TRBV7-2 to TRBJ1-5; no reliable D call. Trimming left V 2 bases short and J 3 bases short, with 11 bases between. This CDR3 has 15 residues. Looked up from germline, CDR1 is SGHTA and CDR2 is FQGNSA. The chain's CDR3 is CASSLSWQHNQPQHF. The CDR3 DNA sequence: TGTGCCAGCAGCTTATCGTGGCAGCACAATCAGCCCCAGCATTTT.

CDR3 region: CSARNPSSYEQYF. For the CDR3, the DNA is TGCAGTGCTAGGAACCCGTCCTCCTACGAGCAGTACTTC. V usage is TRBV20-1 and J usage is TRBJ2-7; D unclear. The V end was cut by 3 bases, the J end by 0 bases, with 9 bases between. Germline CDR1 and CDR2: DFQATT and SNEGSKA (reference sequence). CDR3 length: 13 amino acids.

The chain links TRBV7-9 to TRBJ2-5; possible D gene TRBD2, 5 bases. Between the trimmed V and J ends, which lost 4 bases and 5 bases, there was a span of 17 bases. The length of the CDR3 is 15 residues. CDR1 and CDR2 (germline): SEHNR, FQNEAQ (reference sequence). The DNA for the CDR3 is TGTGCCAGCAGCTCGACTAATTTAACTGCGGAGACCCAGTACTTC. Its protein product is CASSSTNLTAETQYF.

The J gene is TRBJ2-7, the V gene TRBV11-2; 9 nucleotides agree with TRBD2. V was pared by 0 bases and J by 7 bases, with 16 bases of the junction left unmatched. Germline V gene sequence: CDR1 SGHAT, CDR2 FQNNGV. The CDR3 extends over 18 amino acids. CDR3 sequence (DNA): TGTGCCAGCAGCTTAGATCTAAATGCGGGACTAGCTTTGGCTGAGCAGTACTTC. This gives the protein CASSLDLNAGLALAEQYF.

The rearrangement uses TRBV18 and TRBJ2-5; D is undetermined. Between the trimmed V and J ends, which lost 2 bases and 5 bases, there was a span of 6 bases. The CDR3 is made up of 12 amino acids. Germline CDR1 reads KGHSH; CDR2 reads LQKENI. This CDR3 is CASSPIDETQYF. The CDR3 DNA reads as TGTGCCAGCTCACCAATTGACGAGACCCAGTACTTC.

This clonotype occurred a few times. A junction boundary mismatches the germline segment, possibly from a read error. The chain employs TRBV7-7 and TRBJ2-3; D gene ambiguous. The V gene's germline CDR1 is SSHAT and CDR2 FNYEAQ (reference sequence). The CDR3 length is 14 residues. The CDR3 DNA reads as TGTGCTAGCAGCTCCGCCCCTGGGTTAGATACGCAGTATTTT. Encoded protein: CASSSAPGLDTQYF.

V is TRBV20-1 and J is TRBJ2-7; D uncertain. CDR1 is DFQATT and CDR2 is SNEGSKA in the germline V gene (reference sequence). This CDR3 region has 13 residues. Trimming cost V 2 bases and J 3 bases, with 11 bases left between them. The CDR3 DNA is TGCAGTGCTAGACCGGGTATGGGCTACGAGCAGTACTTC. Its protein is CSARPGMGYEQYF.

This clonotype was detected only a few times. V is TRBV4-3 and J is TRBJ2-3; TRBD2 matches at 7 bases. CDR1 and CDR2 (germline): LGHNA, YSLEER. V dropped 0 bases and J dropped 1; count of bases not matched to a gene: 4. This CDR3 comprises 16 residues. CDR3 sequence reads: CASSQDSSGGTDTQYF. CDR3 nucleotide sequence: TGCGCCAGCAGCCAAGATAGCAGCGGGGGCACAGATACGCAGTATTTT.

The chain uses TRBV7-9 and TRBJ2-3; 9 bases are shared with TRBD2. V gave up 10 bases and J gave up 5 bases; unmatched junction bases: 7. The CDR3 covers 13 residues. Germline V gene data show CDR1 as SEHNR and CDR2 as FQNEAQ (reference sequence). The CDR3 DNA is TGTGCCAACATAGCGGGGGAAGAAGATACGCAGTATTTT. Translation: CANIAGEEDTQYF.

The gene calls are TRBV27 and TRBJ1-4; no definite D call. CDR1 is MNHEY and CDR2 is SMNVEV in the germline V gene (reference sequence). The V and J ends lost 6 bases and 4 bases respectively, with 15 bases between them. This CDR3 has 15 residues. The DNA for the CDR3 is TGTGCCAGCAGCCCGACAAGGGTTGATAATGAAAAACTGTTTTTT. It codes for CASSPTRVDNEKLFF.

V and J are TRBV20-1 and TRBJ2-1; 14 positions match TRBD2. Germline CDR1 is DFQATT and CDR2 is SNEGSKA (reference sequence). CDR3 length: 18 amino acids. The trim removed 0 bases at V and 0 bases at J, leaving 4 bases unmatched. The CDR3 DNA sequence: TGCAGTGCTAGAGACCCAGGGACTAGCGGGAGCTCCTACAATGAGCAGTTCTTC. Translated, it gives CSARDPGTSGSSYNEQFF.

The J gene is TRBJ1-4, the V gene TRBV12-3 or TRBV12-4; 8 positions agree with TRBD1. CDR3 length equals 15 residues. With V trimmed by 5 bases and J by 4 bases, 6 bases remained unmatched. Here the CDR3 reads CASSTRTGSNEKLFF. In DNA, the CDR3 is TGTGCCAGCAGTACCAGGACAGGGAGTAATGAAAAACTGTTTTTT.